These 8 T cell receptor beta chains came from one sample sequenced in a study of cytomegalovirus exposure and HLA in healthy donors. The PCR ran on 60 Vbeta and 13 Jbeta primers. The repertoire was sequenced with immunoSEQ multiplex PCR; TCRdb's copy has only in-frame clones and lacks some. Of roughly 100,000 clones listed, about 81% were seen once; the top ten hold around 5.2%. Sequencing was performed on PBMCs. The receptors derive from a man between 40 and 49 years old in good health and CMV-seropositive.

V and J are TRBV7-2 and TRBJ2-5; 9 nucleotides agree with TRBD1. CDR1 and CDR2 (germline): SGHTA, FQGNSA. The trim removed 5 bases at V and 5 bases at J, leaving 9 bases unmatched. The CDR3 sequence is 15 residues long. The CDR3 loop reads CASSPDRGSRETQYF. For the CDR3, the DNA is TGTGCCAGCAGCCCCGACAGGGGGAGCCGGGAGACCCAGTACTTC.

The V gene is TRBV6-5, the J gene TRBJ2-7; D gene unclear. CDR1 is MNHEY, CDR2 SVGAGI, per germline. Trimming left V 6 bases short and J 3 bases short, with 6 bases between. The CDR3 loop spans 11 amino acids. CDR3 sequence (DNA): TGTGCCAGCAGAGCTGACTACGAGCAGTACTTC. Encoded protein: CASRADYEQYF.

The chain couples TRBV5-1 to TRBJ2-3, with 7 positions matching TRBD1. Germline-derived CDR1 and CDR2 are SGHRS and YFSETQ. The V and J ends lost 4 bases and 3 bases, in that order; junction bases with no gene match: 8. The CDR3 length is 15 residues. The CDR3 DNA reads TGCGCCAGCAGCCCAGGACAGGTTGGGACAGATACGCAGTATTTT. As protein: CASSPGQVGTDTQYF.

V and J are TRBV6-5 and TRBJ1-5; D is perhaps TRBD1 (5 bases). Germline V gives CDR1 MNHEY, CDR2 SVGAGI. Trimming pared 6 bases from V and 2 bases from J, leaving 11 bases between. The CDR3 extends over 14 amino acids. CDR3 residues: CASSPQVGNQPQHF. The CDR3 coding sequence is TGTGCCAGCAGCCCACAGGTGGGCAATCAGCCCCAGCATTTT.

V is TRBV5-1 and J is TRBJ2-7; the D gene is possibly TRBD2 (5 bases). Trimming left V 1 base short and J 2 bases short, with 13 bases between. The CDR3 totals 15 residues. CDR1 SGHRS and CDR2 YFSETQ come from the germline V gene. For the CDR3, the DNA is TGCGCCAGCAGCTTGAATGTAGCGCCAGCCTACGAGCAGTACTTC. This gives the protein CASSLNVAPAYEQYF.

The chain employs TRBV11-2 and TRBJ1-1; tentative D call: TRBD1 (5 bases). The CDR3 is 13 residues long. The V and J ends lost 10 bases and 0 bases respectively, with 12 bases between them. Germline V gives CDR1 SGHAT, CDR2 FQNNGV. The CDR3, as DNA: TGTGCCACCTTGGACATCATGAACACTGAAGCTTTCTTT. The encoded protein is CATLDIMNTEAFF.

The chain is built from TRBV10-3 and TRBJ1-5; 9 positions agree with TRBD1. The CDR3 spans 15 residues. Germline V lookup: CDR1 ENHRY, CDR2 SYGVKD. V lost 3 bases and J lost 6; bases outside the gene matches: 6. CDR3 DNA: TGTGCCATCAGTGATAGGGGGACAGGGACTCAGCCCCAGCATTTT. Translated, it gives CAISDRGTGTQPQHF.

The rearrangement uses TRBV9 and TRBJ1-1; unclear D gene. This CDR3 is built from 13 residues. Deletions cut 1 base from V and 6 bases from J, with 10 bases between. Germline V gene sequence: CDR1 SGDLS, CDR2 YYNGEE. CDR3: CASSVMGSAEAFF. CDR3 nucleotides: TGTGCCAGCAGCGTAATGGGCTCGGCTGAAGCTTTCTTT.